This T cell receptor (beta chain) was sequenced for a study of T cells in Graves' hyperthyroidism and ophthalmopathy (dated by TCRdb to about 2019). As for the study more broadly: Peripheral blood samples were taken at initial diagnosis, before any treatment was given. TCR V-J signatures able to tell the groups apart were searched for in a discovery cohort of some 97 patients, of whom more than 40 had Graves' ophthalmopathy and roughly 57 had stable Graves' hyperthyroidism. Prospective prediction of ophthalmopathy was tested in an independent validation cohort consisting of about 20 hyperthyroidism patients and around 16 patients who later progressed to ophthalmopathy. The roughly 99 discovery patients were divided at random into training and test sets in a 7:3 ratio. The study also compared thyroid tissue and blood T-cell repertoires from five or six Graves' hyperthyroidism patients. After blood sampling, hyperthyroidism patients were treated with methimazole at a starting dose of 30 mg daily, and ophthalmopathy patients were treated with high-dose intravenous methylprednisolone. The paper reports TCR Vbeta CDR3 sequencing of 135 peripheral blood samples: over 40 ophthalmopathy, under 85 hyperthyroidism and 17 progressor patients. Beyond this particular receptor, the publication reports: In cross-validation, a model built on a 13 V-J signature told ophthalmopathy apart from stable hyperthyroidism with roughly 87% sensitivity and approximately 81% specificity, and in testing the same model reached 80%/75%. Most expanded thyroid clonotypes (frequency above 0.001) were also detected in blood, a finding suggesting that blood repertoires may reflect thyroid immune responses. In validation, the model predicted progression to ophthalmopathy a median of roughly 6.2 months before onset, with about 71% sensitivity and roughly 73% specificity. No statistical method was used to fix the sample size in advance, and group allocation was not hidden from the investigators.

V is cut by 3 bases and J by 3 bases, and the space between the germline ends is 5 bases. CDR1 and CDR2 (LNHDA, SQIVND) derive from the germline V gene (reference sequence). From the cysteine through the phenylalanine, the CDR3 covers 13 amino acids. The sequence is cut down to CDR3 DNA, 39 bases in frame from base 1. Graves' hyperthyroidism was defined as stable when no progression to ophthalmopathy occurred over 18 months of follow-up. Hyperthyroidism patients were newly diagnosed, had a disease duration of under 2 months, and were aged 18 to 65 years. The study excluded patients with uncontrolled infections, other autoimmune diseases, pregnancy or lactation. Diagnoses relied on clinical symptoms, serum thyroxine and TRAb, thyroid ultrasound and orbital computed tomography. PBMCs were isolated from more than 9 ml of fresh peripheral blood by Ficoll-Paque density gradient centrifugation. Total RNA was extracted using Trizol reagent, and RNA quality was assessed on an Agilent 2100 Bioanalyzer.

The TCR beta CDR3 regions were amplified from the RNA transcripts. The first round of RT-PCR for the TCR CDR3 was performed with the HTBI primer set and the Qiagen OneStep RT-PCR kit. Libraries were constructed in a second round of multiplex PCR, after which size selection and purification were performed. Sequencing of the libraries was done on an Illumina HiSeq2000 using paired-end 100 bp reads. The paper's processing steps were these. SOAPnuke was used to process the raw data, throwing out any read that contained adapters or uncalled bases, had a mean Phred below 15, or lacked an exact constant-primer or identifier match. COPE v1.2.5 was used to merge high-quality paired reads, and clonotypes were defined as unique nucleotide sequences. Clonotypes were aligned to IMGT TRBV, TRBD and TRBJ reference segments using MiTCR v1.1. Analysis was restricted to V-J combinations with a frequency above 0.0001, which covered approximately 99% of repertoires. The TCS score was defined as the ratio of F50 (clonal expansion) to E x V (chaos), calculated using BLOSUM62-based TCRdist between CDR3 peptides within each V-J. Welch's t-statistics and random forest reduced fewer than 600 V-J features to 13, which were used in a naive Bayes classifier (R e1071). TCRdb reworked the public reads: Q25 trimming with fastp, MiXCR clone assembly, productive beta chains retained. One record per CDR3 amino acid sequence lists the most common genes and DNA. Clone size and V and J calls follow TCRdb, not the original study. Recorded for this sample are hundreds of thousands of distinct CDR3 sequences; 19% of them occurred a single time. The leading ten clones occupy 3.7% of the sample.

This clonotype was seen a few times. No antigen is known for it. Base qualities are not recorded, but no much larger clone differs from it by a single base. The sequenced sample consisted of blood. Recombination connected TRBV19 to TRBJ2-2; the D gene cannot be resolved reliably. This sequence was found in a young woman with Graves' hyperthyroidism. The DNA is TGTGCCAGTAGTATGGATTACACCGGGGAGCTGTTTTTT. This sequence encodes CASSMDYTGELFF.